The 17 T cell receptor beta chains below come from one sample, sequenced in a study of cytomegalovirus exposure and HLA in healthy donors. The PCR used 60 Vbeta and 13 Jbeta primers. Using immunoSEQ multiplex PCR, the repertoire was profiled, and TCRdb retains in-frame clones only, with some absent. Of over 150,000 clones in the sample, just under 80% were seen once. Sequencing was carried out using PBMCs. These receptors were obtained from a woman between 45 and 65 years old in good health and CMV-seropositive.

The V gene is TRBV5-4, the J gene TRBJ2-5, with no clear D. The V end was cut by 4 bases, the J end by 0 bases, with 10 bases between. Germline CDR1 and CDR2: SGHNT and YYREEE (reference sequence). The CDR3 covers 14 residues. The CDR3 DNA follows: TGTGCCAGCAGCCTGGGTACAGACCAAGAGACCCAGTACTTC. Encoded protein: CASSLGTDQETQYF. Based on the CDR3 plus reference TRBV5-4 and TRBJ2-5, the full variable domain is ETGVTQSPTHLIKTRGQQVTLRCSSQSGHNTVSWYQQALGQGPQFIFQYYREEENGRGNFPPRFSGLQFPNYSSELNVNALELDDSALYLCASSLGTDQETQYFGPGTRLLVL.

In regard to this clone: A junction boundary mismatches the germline segment, possibly from a read error. The chain uses TRBV2 and TRBJ2-7, with 7 bases aligning to TRBD2. The CDR3 is made up of 14 amino acids. Germline CDR1 SNHLY, CDR2 FYNNEI. The CDR3 nucleotides read TGTGCCAGCAGCCTCCACTTGCGCGGGGGTGAGCAATACTTC. As protein: CASSLHLRGGEQYF. Filled out from reference TRBV2 and TRBJ2-7, the complete variable domain reads EPEVTQTPSHQVTQMGQEVILRCVPISNHLYFYWYRQILGQKVEFLVSFYNNEISEKSEIFDDQFSVERPDGSNFTLKIRSTKLEDSAMYFCASSLHLRGGEQYFGPGTRLTVT.

V is TRBV7-9 and J is TRBJ1-1; 9 positions match TRBD1. The CDR3 is made up of 14 amino acids. The junction had 6 bases not matched to a gene; V was cut back by 5 bases and J by 5 bases. Per the germline V gene, CDR1 is SEHNR and CDR2 is FQNEAQ (reference sequence). CDR3 amino acids: CASSPGQGWTEAFF. CDR3 nucleotide sequence: TGTGCCAGCAGCCCGGGACAGGGTTGGACTGAAGCTTTCTTT.

This sequence joins TRBV7-9 and TRBJ1-5, with 9 bases fitting TRBD1. Germline-derived CDR1 and CDR2 are SEHNR and FQNEAQ (reference sequence). V was clipped by 3 bases and J by 9 bases; unmatched bases: 6. This CDR3 has 14 residues. CDR3 nucleotides: TGTGCCAGCAGCTTCGGACAGGGGCTAGGGCCCCAGCATTTT. It encodes CASSFGQGLGPQHF.

V is TRBV11-2 and J is TRBJ1-1; D unresolved. Germline V gene lookup returns CDR1 SGHAT and CDR2 FQNNGV. V lost 0 bases and J lost 1, with 6 bases in between. The CDR3 is made up of 14 amino acids. The CDR3 loop is CASSLDPGNTEAFF. As DNA, the CDR3 is TGTGCCAGCAGCTTAGATCCAGGGAACACTGAAGCTTTCTTT. The full variable domain, rest sourced from reference TRBV11-2 and TRBJ1-1, is EAGVAQSPRYKIIEKRQSVAFWCNPISGHATLYWYQQILGQGPKLLIQFQNNGVVDDSQLPKDRFSAERLKGVDSTLKIQPAKLEDSAVYLCASSLDPGNTEAFFGQGTRLTVV.

In its sample, this clone was seen once. V is TRBV7-9 and J is TRBJ2-7; a weak D match, TRBD1 (5 bases). Germline V CDR1 and CDR2: SEHNR, FQNEAQ (reference sequence). This CDR3 contains 14 residues. With 4 bases removed from V and 1 base from J, the gap between germline ends came to 11 bases. The CDR3 region has the DNA TGTGCCAGCAGCTCGACAGCAAATTCCTACGAGCAGTACTTC. It yields the protein CASSSTANSYEQYF.

The rearrangement links TRBV19 to TRBJ1-1; no definite D call. The CDR3 spans 11 residues. The V gene's germline CDR1 is LNHDA and CDR2 SQIVND (reference sequence). V was shortened by 4 bases and J by 12 bases, with 12 bases between the two germline ends. This CDR3 is CASSNYELPFF. The CDR3, as DNA: TGTGCCAGTAGTAATTATGAACTCCCTTTCTTT.

This chain links TRBV7-8 with TRBJ1-5; D not certain. Trimming shortened V by 4 bases and J by 3 bases, and 10 bases separated the two germline ends. The CDR3 is 14 residues long. In germline, CDR1 is SGHVS, CDR2 FQNEAQ. The CDR3 sequence is CASSSRRYNQPQHF. CDR3 bases: TGTGCCAGCAGCTCCCGTCGTTACAATCAGCCCCAGCATTTT.

The chain carries TRBV4-1 and TRBJ1-1, with D maybe TRBD1 (5 bases). The length of the CDR3 is 14 residues. Germline-derived CDR1 and CDR2 are MGHRA and YSYEKL. The ends were cut back, 0 bases at V and 5 bases at J, with 10 bases in the middle. This CDR3 reads CASSQDPTVTEAFF. For the CDR3, the DNA is TGCGCCAGCAGCCAAGATCCGACAGTGACTGAAGCTTTCTTT.

The table lists this clone with a count of one. The genes are TRBV14 and TRBJ1-1; 7 bases match TRBD1. This CDR3 comprises 14 residues. Germline V gene sequence: CDR1 SGHDN, CDR2 FVKESK. V lost 1 base, J lost 5 bases, and 4 bases stayed unmatched. This CDR3 is CASSQVTGRTEAFF. CDR3 sequence (DNA): TGTGCCAGCAGCCAAGTGACAGGGCGGACTGAAGCTTTCTTT.

The chain combines TRBV2 with TRBJ1-5; D may be TRBD1 (5 bases). V shed 5 bases and J shed 6 bases, with 14 bases lying between them. CDR3 length: 14 amino acids. CDR1 is SNHLY, CDR2 FYNNEI, per germline. The CDR3 nucleotides read TGTGCCAGCAGTCCTCAGGGTTTCGGTCAGCCCCAGCATTTT. Encoded protein: CASSPQGFGQPQHF.

The CDR3 sequence: CASSSTGGLGQPQHF. CDR3 bases: TGTGCCAGCAGCTCCACAGGGGGCCTAGGTCAGCCCCAGCATTTT. The genes are TRBV5-8 and TRBJ1-5; 9 bases match TRBD1. With V trimmed by 3 bases and J by 6 bases, 7 bases remained unmatched. The CDR3 spans 15 residues. Germline CDR1 and CDR2: SGHTS and YDEGEE.

J is TRBJ1-1 and V is TRBV27; possible D gene TRBD1, 5 bases. Germline V gives CDR1 MNHEY, CDR2 SMNVEV (reference sequence). Trimming stripped 5 bases from V and 2 bases from J, with 12 bases between. The CDR3 contains 14 residues. CDR3: CASSPRQRNTEAFF. The CDR3 nucleotides read TGTGCCAGCAGTCCCCGACAGCGTAACACTGAAGCTTTCTTT.

This rearrangement joins TRBV2 to TRBJ2-7, with D perhaps matching TRBD1 (6 bases). This CDR3 is 13 amino acids long. Germline V gene sequence: CDR1 SNHLY, CDR2 FYNNEI. Trimming took off 6 bases at V and 5 bases at J, with 14 bases between the two ends. CDR3 nucleotide sequence: TGTGCCAGCAGCGATTACAGGGTACACGAGCAGTACTTC. Protein sequence: CASSDYRVHEQYF.

V usage is TRBV10-3 and J usage is TRBJ2-7; 9 nucleotides agree with TRBD1. Germline CDR1 reads ENHRY; CDR2 reads SYGVKD. V shed 4 bases, J shed 4 bases, and the junction held 8 bases outside the gene matches. The CDR3 is 15 amino acids. DNA of the CDR3: TGTGCCATCAGTGGCGGAGACAGGGGGTCTTACGAGCAGTACTTC. Translated: CAISGGDRGSYEQYF.

The chain recombines TRBV5-4 with TRBJ1-1; perhaps TRBD1 as D (5 bases). CDR1 and CDR2 (germline): SGHNT, YYREEE (reference sequence). Trimming took 3 bases from V and 9 from J, leaving 18 bases between them. There are 14 residues in the CDR3. The CDR3 nucleotides are TGTGCCAGCAGCTCGGGTATAGGGGAAGATAAAGCTTTCTTT. It yields the protein CASSSGIGEDKAFF.

The chain carries TRBV7-9 and TRBJ2-1, with 7 bases aligning to TRBD2. This CDR3 region has 17 residues. Germline V gives CDR1 SEHNR, CDR2 FQNEAQ (reference sequence). Trimming took 3 bases from V and 3 from J; bases not matched to a gene: 11. This CDR3 reads CASSLGILGEGYNEQFF. The DNA of the CDR3 is TGTGCCAGCAGCTTGGGCATCCTGGGGGAGGGCTACAATGAGCAGTTCTTC. The full variable domain, completed using reference TRBV7-9 and TRBJ2-1, is DTGVSQNPRHKITKRGQNVTFRCDPISEHNRLYWYRQTLGQGPEFLTYFQNEAQLEKSRLLSDRFSAERPKGSFSTLEIQRTEQGDSAMYLCASSLGILGEGYNEQFFGPGTRLTVL.